Presented here are 9 T cell receptor beta chains from one specimen sequenced in a study of CD8+CD57+ T cells in acquired aplastic anemia. Genomic DNA constituted the template upon which TCR beta VDJ and CDR3 profiling was performed. One entry per CDR3 protein results from TCRdb running MiXCR on the reads. The sample contains approximately 130,000 distinct CDR3 sequences, 45% to 60% of which appear only once. The sequenced patients had an expansion of CD8+CD57+ cells seen by flow cytometry. The sample was sorted CD4+, CD8+, or CD8+CD57+ T cells (not recorded which) from PBMCs. The receptors were gathered from a human donor with aplastic anemia.

The rearrangement joins TRBV12-3 or TRBV12-4 to TRBJ1-6; D is ambiguous. The germline V and J ends were trimmed by 6 bases and 7 bases, with 13 bases remaining between them. The CDR3 runs 14 residues. The CDR3 region has the DNA TGTGCCAGCAGCCACCGTTACAGCAATTCACCCCTCCACTTT. Translated: CASSHRYSNSPLHF.

By proportion, this clonotype is medium-sized. The chain couples TRBV7-8 to TRBJ2-7; possibly TRBD2 for D (5 bases). V was pared by 5 bases and J by 5 bases, with 16 bases between. The CDR3 spans 14 residues. Germline V gene sequence: CDR1 SGHVS, CDR2 FQNEAQ. This CDR3 is CASSHGISVHEQYF. The CDR3 DNA is TGTGCCAGCAGCCACGGGATCAGCGTGCACGAGCAGTACTTC.

The chain carries TRBV20-1 and TRBJ1-1, with a weak D call TRBD1 (6 bases). Germline V gene data show CDR1 as DFQATT and CDR2 as SNEGSKA (reference sequence). The length of the CDR3 is 13 residues. Deletions cut 1 base from V and 5 bases from J, with 11 bases between. In DNA, the CDR3 is TGCAGTGCTAGAGGAAACAGGGATACTGAAGCTTTCTTT. The encoded protein is CSARGNRDTEAFF.

The chain couples TRBV9 to TRBJ2-5; TRBD2 agrees at 10 bases. Germline assignment: CDR1 SGDLS and CDR2 YYNGEE. The CDR3 runs 14 residues. J lost 4 bases, V lost 0 bases, and 0 bases had no gene match. CDR3 in amino acids: CASSVGLAGETQYF. The CDR3 nucleotides are TGTGCCAGCAGCGTAGGACTAGCGGGAGAGACCCAGTACTTC. The full variable domain, rest sourced from reference TRBV9 and TRBJ2-5, is DSGVTQTPKHLITATGQRVTLRCSPRSGDLSVYWYQQSLDQGLQFLIQYYNGEERAKGNILERFSAQQFPDLHSELNLSSLELGDSALYFCASSVGLAGETQYFGPGTRLLVL.

With regard to this clonotype: One end of the junction is discordant with germline, which a read error may explain. This rearrangement joins TRBV9 to TRBJ1-1, with D unclear. CDR1 and CDR2 from the germline V gene are SGDLS and YYNGEE. This CDR3 region has 13 residues. The CDR3 DNA reads TGTGCCAGCAGCGTAGTATTGAACGCTGAAGCTTTCTTT. It specifies CASSVVLNAEAFF.

This clonotype was seen a single time. V gene TRBV7-9 combines with J gene TRBJ1-1; 7 nucleotides line up with TRBD1. Germline values: CDR1 SEHNR, CDR2 FQNEAQ (reference sequence). This CDR3 contains 13 residues. The V segment lost 4 bases and the J segment 7 bases; nucleotides outside the gene matches: 6. The CDR3 here is CASSSLRQGEAFF. The CDR3 nucleotides are TGTGCCAGCAGCTCCCTCAGACAGGGTGAAGCTTTCTTT.

Many counts were recorded for this clonotype. The chain carries TRBV15 and TRBJ1-2; D uncertain. CDR3 size: 12 residues. Germline CDR1 is LNHNV and CDR2 is YYDKDF (reference sequence). Trimming cost V 1 base and J 6 bases, with 6 bases left between them. Here the CDR3 reads CATSRGENGYTF. The CDR3 DNA reads as TGTGCCACCAGCAGAGGGGAGAATGGCTACACCTTC.

This clonotype was observed at least ten times. This chain links TRBV7-9 with TRBJ2-5; D is uncertain. The CDR3 runs to 15 residues. Germline loops: CDR1 SEHNR, CDR2 FQNEAQ (reference sequence). V lost 3 bases and J 5 bases, leaving 16 bases between the germline ends. The CDR3 region has the DNA TGTGCCAGCAGCTTGCGAAAGGGAAGTGGGGAGACCCAGTACTTC. Protein product: CASSLRKGSGETQYF.

The V gene is TRBV7-8, the J gene TRBJ1-1, with D hard to call. The CDR3 is 13 residues long. Germline CDR1 reads SGHVS; CDR2 reads FQNEAQ. The V end lost 7 bases, the J end lost 8 bases, and 17 bases lay between the germline ends. CDR3 nucleotide sequence: TGTGCCAGCATCCCTACGGACCAGGAGGAAGCTTTCTTT. This translates into CASIPTDQEEAFF. Drawing the rest from reference TRBV7-8 and TRBJ1-1, the complete variable domain is GAGVSQSPRYKVAKRGQDVALRCDPISGHVSLFWYQQALGQGPEFLTYFQNEAQLDKSGLPSDRFFAERPEGSVSTLKIQRTQQEDSAVYLCASIPTDQEEAFFGQGTRLTVV.